These 21 T cell receptor beta chains were all obtained from the same sample, sequenced in a study of shared clonotypes between healthy human individuals. The table came from immunoSEQ multiplex PCR; TCRdb's copy has only in-frame clones and leaves some out. The profile covers 1.4 million or so clones, with just under 99% appearing a single time and 0.36% taken by the ten largest. The sequencing sample was made of naive CD4+ T cells sorted from blood. The subset denotes: CD45RA+ positively selected. The receptors here all came from a young man in good health.

This clone was observed a single time. The chain recombines TRBV7-2 with TRBJ2-1; 7 positions agree with TRBD1. The CDR3 loop spans 15 amino acids. Germline V gene lookup returns CDR1 SGHTA and CDR2 FQGNSA. V trimming: 5 bases; J trimming: 7 bases; junction bases outside the gene matches: 11. CDR3 amino acids: CASSPNPTGTNEQFF. The CDR3 region has the DNA TGTGCCAGCAGCCCGAACCCGACAGGGACGAATGAGCAGTTCTTC. The full variable domain, its missing parts supplied by reference TRBV7-2 and TRBJ2-1, is GAGVSQSPSNKVTEKGKDVELRCDPISGHTALYWYRQSLGQGLEFLIYFQGNSAPDKSGLPSDRFSAERTGGSVSTLTIQRTQQEDSAVYLCASSPNPTGTNEQFFGPGTRLTVL.

The chain couples TRBV10-3 to TRBJ2-7, with a tentative D call TRBD2 (6 bases). Germline lookup yields CDR1 ENHRY and CDR2 SYGVKD. There are 11 residues in the CDR3. The CDR3, as DNA: TGTGCAACGGGAGACAACTACGAGCAGTACTTC. This translates into CATGDNYEQYF.

The V call is TRBV5-6, the J call TRBJ2-2, with D possibly TRBD2 on 5 matching bases. The CDR3 is 16 amino acids. V was pared by 4 bases and J by 1 base, with 14 bases between. The germline gives CDR1 SGHDT, CDR2 YYEEEE. The CDR3 sequence is CASSLRTGWNTGELFF. CDR3 sequence (DNA): TGTGCCAGCAGCCTCCGAACGGGATGGAACACCGGGGAGCTGTTTTTT.

This clone has only one observation. The chain has TRBV28 and TRBJ2-7; the match to TRBD1 covers 7 bases. Germline assignment: CDR1 MDHEN and CDR2 SYDVKM. CDR3 length equals 14 residues. The ends lost 3 bases at V and 2 bases at J; junction bases unmatched: 4. Written as DNA, the CDR3 is TGTGCCAGCAGTTTCAGGGGACAGACCTACGAGCAGTACTTC. It translates to CASSFRGQTYEQYF.

The chain carries TRBV11-2 and TRBJ2-5; 12 bases agree with TRBD2. CDR1 is SGHAT and CDR2 is FQNNGV in the germline V gene. CDR3 length equals 19 residues. The V and J ends lost 2 bases and 0 bases, in that order; junction bases with no gene match: 10. In nucleotides, the CDR3 is TGTGCCAGCAGCTTAACAGATCTAGCGGGAGGGGGGTACCAAGAGACCCAGTACTTC. Translation gives CASSLTDLAGGGYQETQYF.

This chain connects TRBV4-3 to TRBJ2-1; 9 bases are shared with TRBD2. The CDR3 consists of 18 residues. With V trimmed by 0 bases and J by 8 bases, 14 bases remained unmatched. The germline CDR1 and CDR2 sequences are LGHNA and YSLEER. The CDR3 DNA follows: TGCGCCAGCAGCCAAGACCGCCCGTTAGCGGGAGTTTGGGATGAGCAGTTCTTC. It codes for CASSQDRPLAGVWDEQFF.

The rearrangement links TRBV6-1 to TRBJ2-3, with unresolved D. V lost 9 bases to trimming and J lost 0 bases, with 10 bases between them. CDR3 size: 13 residues. The germline gives CDR1 MNHNS, CDR2 SASEGT. This chain's CDR3 is CASYVGSTDTQYF. CDR3 sequence (DNA): TGTGCCAGTTACGTCGGTAGCACAGATACGCAGTATTTT.

The chain carries TRBV19 and TRBJ2-1; no clear D gene. Germline-derived CDR1 and CDR2 are LNHDA and SQIVND (reference sequence). The V end was cut by 4 bases, the J end by 7 bases, with 20 bases between. The CDR3 has 16 amino acids. This CDR3 is CASSTRFRVLWNEQFF. CDR3 nucleotides: TGTGCCAGTAGTACCCGGTTTCGGGTGTTGTGGAATGAGCAGTTCTTC. Drawing the rest from reference TRBV19 and TRBJ2-1, the complete variable domain is DGGITQSPKYLFRKEGQNVTLSCEQNLNHDAMYWYRQDPGQGLRLIYYSQIVNDFQKGDIAEGYSVSREKKESFPLTVTSAQKNPTAFYLCASSTRFRVLWNEQFFGPGTRLTVL.

The J gene is TRBJ2-7, the V gene TRBV28; D possibly corresponds to TRBD2 (6 bases). CDR3 length equals 17 residues. Germline CDR1 MDHEN, CDR2 SYDVKM. The ends were cut back, 3 bases at V and 0 bases at J, with 18 bases in the middle. The CDR3 DNA reads as TGTGCCAGCAGTTTCAACGATTGGCTAGCGAGCTCCTACGAGCAGTACTTC. This sequence encodes CASSFNDWLASSYEQYF.

V is TRBV27 and J is TRBJ1-4; possible D gene TRBD1, 6 bases. From germline, CDR1 is MNHEY and CDR2 SMNVEV (reference sequence). The V gene lost 3 bases and the J gene lost 5 bases, with 19 bases spanning the gap. The CDR3 has 17 residues. The CDR3 DNA reads as TGTGCCAGCAGTTTCCAGTTAGGGGGGGCGCGCAATGAAAAACTGTTTTTT. It codes for CASSFQLGGARNEKLFF.

The chain is built from TRBV7-2 and TRBJ2-5, with D maybe TRBD2 (6 bases). V lost 2 bases to trimming and J lost 5 bases, with 12 bases between them. Germline V gene data show CDR1 as SGHTA and CDR2 as FQGNSA. The CDR3 has 14 amino acids. DNA of the CDR3: TGTGCCAGCAGCTTAAGGACTATGTTGGAGACCCAGTACTTC. Protein product: CASSLRTMLETQYF. The full variable domain, in which reference TRBV7-2 and TRBJ2-5 provide the parts outside the CDR3, is GAGVSQSPSNKVTEKGKDVELRCDPISGHTALYWYRQSLGQGLEFLIYFQGNSAPDKSGLPSDRFSAERTGGSVSTLTIQRTQQEDSAVYLCASSLRTMLETQYFGPGTRLLVL.

The rearrangement joins TRBV9 to TRBJ2-3, with 10 bases that match TRBD2. In germline, CDR1 is SGDLS, CDR2 YYNGEE. The trim removed 4 bases at V and 4 bases at J, leaving 6 bases unmatched. The CDR3 consists of 15 residues. CDR3 sequence: CASSLLGLASDTQYF. In DNA form, the CDR3 reads TGTGCCAGCAGCTTACTGGGACTAGCGTCAGATACGCAGTATTTT.

Here the CDR3 DNA reads TGCAGCGTTGAAGAACTCGGACCTACTGCCCAGTACTTC. This sequence encodes CSVEELGPTAQYF. This chain joins TRBV29-1 and TRBJ2-5; D unresolved. Trimming took off 0 bases at V and 9 bases at J, with 14 bases between the two ends. The CDR3 contains 13 residues. Per the germline V gene, CDR1 is SQVTM and CDR2 is ANQGSEA.

The gene calls are TRBV30 and TRBJ2-2; 8 bases match TRBD2. The CDR3 loop spans 13 amino acids. V was pared by 4 bases and J by 7 bases, with 5 bases of the junction left unmatched. CDR1 and CDR2 from the germline V gene are GTSNPN and SVGIG (reference sequence). CDR3 residues: CAWTSGSGGELFF. The CDR3 DNA reads as TGTGCCTGGACTAGCGGGTCGGGCGGGGAGCTGTTTTTT.

This chain uses TRBV6-1 with TRBJ1-1, with D unclear. V was shortened by 6 bases and J by 1 base, with 12 bases between the two germline ends. The CDR3 sequence is 14 residues long. CDR1 and CDR2 from the germline V gene are MNHNS and SASEGT. The CDR3 sequence: CASSPSGRNTEAFF. In nucleotides, the CDR3 is TGTGCCAGCAGCCCCTCCGGCAGGAACACTGAAGCTTTCTTT.

The chain joins TRBV19 to TRBJ1-5; D is uncertain. The CDR3 loop spans 16 amino acids. Germline values: CDR1 LNHDA, CDR2 SQIVND (reference sequence). V was cut by 7 bases and J by 4 bases, with 20 bases left in between. The CDR3 nucleotides read TGTGCCAGTATGACGGTTGCCCAGACCCAGAATCAGCCCCAGCATTTT. It yields the protein CASMTVAQTQNQPQHF.

A note on this clone: This sample includes further DNA sequences coding for the same CDR3. J is TRBJ2-2 and V is TRBV7-2; D unresolved. The CDR3 is 13 residues long. Germline CDR1 is SGHTA and CDR2 is FQGNSA. V was pared by 5 bases and J by 5 bases, with 9 bases between. The CDR3 bases are TGTGCCAGCAGCCCGCTGGGTACCGGGGAGCTGTTTTTT. It specifies CASSPLGTGELFF.

This chain connects TRBV11-3 to TRBJ2-5; TRBD1 matches 9 bases. Germline lookup yields CDR1 SGHNT and CDR2 YENEEA. The J segment lost 3 bases and the V segment lost 6 bases, leaving 8 bases of the junction unmatched. CDR3 length: 15 amino acids. CDR3 sequence: CASSLTGQGKETQYF. CDR3 in DNA: TGTGCCAGCAGTTTGACTGGACAGGGGAAAGAGACCCAGTACTTC. Complete variable domain (other parts from reference TRBV11-3 and TRBJ2-5): EAGVVQSPRYKIIEKKQPVAFWCNPISGHNTLYWYLQNLGQGPELLIRYENEEAVDDSQLPKDRFSAERLKGVDSTLKIQPAELGDSAVYLCASSLTGQGKETQYFGPGTRLLVL.

The chain joins TRBV19 to TRBJ2-5; no definite D call. Germline V gene lookup returns CDR1 LNHDA and CDR2 SQIVND (reference sequence). Trimming cost V 1 base and J 1 base, with 10 bases left between them. The CDR3 runs to 15 residues. DNA for the CDR3: TGTGCCAGTAGTATAGTCCAAGACACCCAAGAGACCCAGTACTTC. Translated: CASSIVQDTQETQYF.

The gene calls are TRBV7-2 and TRBJ2-7; tentative D call: TRBD1 (8 bases). Trimming took 1 base from V and 3 from J, leaving 10 bases between them. The CDR3 runs 14 residues. Germline CDR1 is SGHTA and CDR2 is FQGNSA. CDR3 region: CASSLDRGGYEQYF. Here the CDR3 DNA reads TGTGCCAGCAGCTTAGACAGGGGGGGCTACGAGCAGTACTTC.

The J gene is TRBJ2-7, the V gene TRBV28, with D uncertain. V lost 2 bases, J lost 3 bases, and 14 bases lay in between. The germline gives CDR1 MDHEN, CDR2 SYDVKM. This CDR3 has 15 amino acids. The CDR3 is CASSLNRAPRYEQYF. The CDR3 coding sequence is TGTGCCAGCAGTTTAAACCGGGCACCGCGCTACGAGCAGTACTTC.